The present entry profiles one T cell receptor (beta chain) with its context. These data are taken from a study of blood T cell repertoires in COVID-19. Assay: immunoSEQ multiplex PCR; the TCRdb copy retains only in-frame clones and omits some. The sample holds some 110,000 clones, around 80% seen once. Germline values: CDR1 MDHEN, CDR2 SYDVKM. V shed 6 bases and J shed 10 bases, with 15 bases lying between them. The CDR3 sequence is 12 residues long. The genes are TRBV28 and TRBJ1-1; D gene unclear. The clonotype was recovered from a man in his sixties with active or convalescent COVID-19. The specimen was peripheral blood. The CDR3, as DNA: TGTGCCAGCAGCTTAGGCGCGGGGATAGCTTTCTTT. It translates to CASSLGAGIAFF.